Below, 15 T cell receptor beta chains from the same sample are listed, as sequenced in a study of CD8+ T cells in alopecia areata. Reverse transcription of extracted RNA yielded cDNA, which provided the sequencing template. Only in-frame clones appear in the TCRdb table, and some are missing; sequencing was by immunoSEQ multiplex PCR. The sample shows 150,000 to 200,000 clones, about 60% of them seen only once. Treatment specified: oral pan-JAK inhibitor, 5-10 mg twice daily. Sequencing was performed on CD8+ T cells sorted from blood, taken at week 24, from a patient treated with tofacitinib. The receptors were sampled from a human donor with alopecia areata.

This clone has more than one count but fewer than ten. This chain connects TRBV5-1 to TRBJ2-4; 10 nucleotides align to TRBD1. Trimming cost V 5 bases and J 8 bases; bases outside gene matches: 10. CDR1 is SGHRS and CDR2 is YFSETQ in the germline V gene. CDR3 size: 15 residues. CDR3 protein: CASRPSGTGAHIQYF. The CDR3 DNA follows: TGCGCCAGCAGGCCCTCCGGGACAGGGGCCCACATTCAGTACTTC. The full variable domain, rest sourced from reference TRBV5-1 and TRBJ2-4, is KAGVTQTPRYLIKTRGQQVTLSCSPISGHRSVSWYQQTPGQGLQFLFEYFSETQRNKGNFPGRFSGRQFSNSRSEMNVSTLELGDSALYLCASRPSGTGAHIQYFGAGTRLSVL.

This clone was detected only a few times. The V call is TRBV20-1, the J call TRBJ2-5; D not certain. Germline CDR1 reads DFQATT; CDR2 reads SNEGSKA (reference sequence). This CDR3 is built from 10 residues. The CDR3 is CSVVAETQYF. The CDR3 bases are TGCAGCGTAGTTGCCGAGACCCAGTACTTC.

The V gene is TRBV4-1, the J gene TRBJ2-7; 7 positions match TRBD1. In germline, CDR1 is MGHRA, CDR2 YSYEKL. Unmatched junction bases numbered 5, after V lost 1 base and J lost 2 bases. This CDR3 region has 15 residues. In DNA, the CDR3 is TGCGCCAGCAGCCAAGGGGCAGGGGGACCCTACGAGCAGTACTTC. Amino acid sequence: CASSQGAGGPYEQYF.

The chain links TRBV15 to TRBJ2-2; D gene ambiguous. Germline V gives CDR1 LNHNV, CDR2 YYDKDF (reference sequence). V was shortened by 0 bases and J by 5 bases, with 19 bases between the two germline ends. CDR3 size: 18 residues. The CDR3 DNA reads as TGTGCCACCAGCAGAGATTGGTCGAGCCCCTATGGGACCGGGGAGCTGTTTTTT. It specifies CATSRDWSSPYGTGELFF.

The count of this clone is one. CDR3 DNA: TGTGCCTGGAGTGTACAGGGATACCCCTACGAGCAGTACTTC. Amino acid sequence: CAWSVQGYPYEQYF. The chain joins TRBV30 to TRBJ2-7, with a tentative D call TRBD1 (6 bases). V was clipped by 0 bases and J by 2 bases, with 11 bases between them. This CDR3 has 14 amino acids. The germline V gene encodes CDR1 GTSNPN and CDR2 SVGIG (reference sequence).

Points on this clone: Its ends do not fully match the called genes, so a read error is possible. This same CDR3 is encoded by further DNA sequences in the sample. J is TRBJ1-2 and V is TRBV29-1; 8 positions agree with TRBD1. Germline V gives CDR1 SQVTM, CDR2 ANQGSEA. The CDR3 sequence is 12 residues long. The CDR3 here is CSVEDRGYGYTF. DNA of the CDR3: TGCAGCGTGGAAGACAGGGGATATGGCTACACCTTC.

The rearrangement uses TRBV13 and TRBJ2-1; 7 bases are a match to TRBD1. CDR1 PRHDT and CDR2 FYEKMQ come from the germline V gene (reference sequence). The V gene end was trimmed by 5 bases and the J gene end by 4 bases; junction bases not matched to a gene: 5. The length of the CDR3 is 14 residues. For the CDR3, the DNA is TGTGCCAGCAGCCCAAGACAGGGATACAATGAGCAGTTCTTC. Amino acids: CASSPRQGYNEQFF.

The V and J genes are TRBV13 and TRBJ2-1; 7 nucleotides line up with TRBD2. The V gene's germline CDR1 is PRHDT and CDR2 FYEKMQ (reference sequence). Trimming removed 0 bases from V and 8 bases from J; junction bases left unmatched: 1. The CDR3 runs to 13 residues. As DNA, the CDR3 is TGTGCCAGCAGCTTAGGGACTAGCTATGAGCAGTTCTTC. Translated, it gives CASSLGTSYEQFF. The variable domain in full, completed from reference TRBV13 and TRBJ2-1, reads AAGVIQSPRHLIKEKRETATLKCYPIPRHDTVYWYQQGPGQDPQFLISFYEKMQSDKGSIPDRFSAQQFSDYHSELNMSSLELGDSALYFCASSLGTSYEQFFGPGTRLTVL.

This clone was recorded a few times. The V gene is TRBV29-1, the J gene TRBJ1-1, with D maybe TRBD1 (6 bases). The CDR3 has 11 residues. V lost 4 bases and J lost 11, with 14 bases in between. CDR1 is SQVTM, CDR2 ANQGSEA, per germline. The CDR3 DNA reads as TGCAGCGTTGTGACAGGTAATGGGGCTTTCTTT. It yields the protein CSVVTGNGAFF.

This clone was seen more than once but under ten times. The chain employs TRBV7-2 and TRBJ2-7; D might be TRBD1 (6 bases). The germline V gene encodes CDR1 SGHTA and CDR2 FQGNSA. The V end lost 1 base, the J end lost 5 bases, and 21 bases lay between the germline ends. The CDR3 extends over 17 amino acids. The CDR3: CASSLEIVRTARDEQYF. In nucleotides, the CDR3 is TGTGCCAGCAGCTTAGAAATCGTGAGGACAGCCCGGGACGAGCAGTACTTC.

The chain combines TRBV5-8 with TRBJ2-3; D perhaps matches TRBD1 (6 bases). The CDR3 runs 15 residues. The V gene lost 0 bases and the J gene lost 4 bases, with 12 bases spanning the gap. Germline values: CDR1 SGHTS, CDR2 YDEGEE. The CDR3, as DNA: TGTGCCAGCAGCTTGGAGGGGGATTTCGCAGATACGCAGTATTTT. It codes for CASSLEGDFADTQYF.

This chain joins TRBV29-1 and TRBJ2-5; 8 bases are shared with TRBD2. Trimming cost V 2 bases and J 2 bases; bases outside gene matches: 7. Per the germline V gene, CDR1 is SQVTM and CDR2 is ANQGSEA. CDR3 length equals 15 residues. CDR3 in DNA: TGCAGCGTTGAATACCCGGGACTAGGGCAAGAGACCCAGTACTTC. It specifies CSVEYPGLGQETQYF.

The chain combines TRBV27 with TRBJ1-2; D not resolved. V was shortened by 8 bases and J by 5 bases, with 18 bases between the two germline ends. Per germline, CDR1 MNHEY and CDR2 SMNVEV (reference sequence). This CDR3 region has 14 residues. DNA of the CDR3: TGTGCCAGCTGCCCCGGAGGCAGCGGATATGGCTACACCTTC. This gives the protein CASCPGGSGYGYTF.

This clone was detected only a few times. J is TRBJ2-1 and V is TRBV2; a possible D gene is TRBD2 (6 bases). CDR1 is SNHLY and CDR2 is FYNNEI in the germline V gene. The CDR3 runs to 12 residues. The V and J ends lost 6 bases and 9 bases respectively, with 12 bases between them. Here the CDR3 reads CASRGGVIEQFF. DNA of the CDR3: TGTGCCAGCAGGGGGGGTGTGATTGAGCAGTTCTTC.

A single count supports this clone. V is TRBV19 and J is TRBJ2-2, with no clear D. V was clipped by 10 bases and J by 7 bases, with 7 bases between them. The CDR3 is 10 residues long. CDR1 is LNHDA, CDR2 SQIVND, per germline (reference sequence). This CDR3 is CAIGVGELFF. CDR3 DNA: TGTGCCATTGGGGTCGGGGAGCTGTTTTTT.